This T cell receptor (beta chain) originates from a study of neoadjuvant anti-PD-1 for oral cavity cancer. This CDR3 comprises 13 residues. Trimming removed 4 bases from V and 5 bases from J, with 11 bases in between. The germline CDR1 and CDR2 sequences are MGHDK and SYGVNS. The data were produced by immunoSEQ multiplex PCR, yet TCRdb's version contains in-frame clones alone and is incomplete. Here the sample spans around 17,000 clones, less than 80% being singletons. This clone occurred a few times. Its antigen is still unknown. Study results and caveats: Each response group had just a few patients in TCR analyses. Treg/Th17 ratio rose with pretreatment blood and fell with post-treatment tumor TCRbeta clonality.

The source of this sequence is a person aged 40 to 85 with oral cavity squamous cell carcinoma. The sequencing used PBMCs, collected before nivolumab (anti-PD-1) treatment. The rearrangement uses TRBV25-1 and TRBJ1-2, with D hard to call. This CDR3 is CASSGPMTYGYTF. For the CDR3, the DNA is TGTGCCAGCAGTGGTCCCATGACTTATGGCTACACCTTC.